Below, 10 T cell receptor beta chains from the same sample are listed, as sequenced in a study of cytomegalovirus exposure and HLA in healthy donors. TCRdb's copy holds only in-frame clones and misses some; the assay was immunoSEQ multiplex PCR. The table records fewer than 120,000 clones, approximately 89% of them present only once. Sequenced input: PBMCs. These receptor sequences come from a woman between 18 and 30 years old in good health and CMV-seronegative.

The genes are TRBV19 and TRBJ2-7; 7 bases fit TRBD1. With V trimmed by 5 bases and J by 5 bases, 9 bases remained unmatched. The germline CDR1 and CDR2 sequences are LNHDA and SQIVND (reference sequence). This CDR3 contains 14 residues. The CDR3 reads CASSPRQGPDEQYF. The CDR3 coding sequence is TGTGCCAGTAGTCCGCGACAGGGACCTGACGAGCAGTACTTC.

A word on this clone: The junction departs from germline at one end; a sequencing error may be responsible. V and J are TRBV6-4 and TRBJ1-1; 8 nucleotides match TRBD1. The CDR3 has 12 amino acids. Germline-derived CDR1 and CDR2 are MRHNA and SNTAGT. CDR3: CAGRGPDTEAFF. The CDR3 nucleotides read TGTGCCGGCAGGGGGCCAGACACTGAAGCTTTCTTT.

This sequence joins TRBV4-2 and TRBJ2-1; 8 bases are a match to TRBD2. CDR1 is LGHNA and CDR2 is YNFKEQ in the germline V gene. V shed 0 bases, J shed 15 bases, and the junction held 7 bases outside the gene matches. The CDR3 consists of 13 residues. CDR3 amino acids: CASSQDLSGVRFF. The DNA for the CDR3 is TGTGCCAGCAGCCAAGATCTTAGCGGGGTTCGGTTCTTC.

The table lists this clone with many counts. The rearrangement joins TRBV19 to TRBJ1-4; weak D call: TRBD1 (5 bases). Germline-derived CDR1 and CDR2 are LNHDA and SQIVND (reference sequence). Trimming left V 5 bases short and J 5 bases short, with 9 bases between. This CDR3 contains 13 residues. CDR3 region: CASSPRQNEKLFF. CDR3 bases: TGTGCCAGTAGTCCCCGACAGAATGAAAAACTGTTTTTT. The full variable domain, rest sourced from reference TRBV19 and TRBJ1-4, is DGGITQSPKYLFRKEGQNVTLSCEQNLNHDAMYWYRQDPGQGLRLIYYSQIVNDFQKGDIAEGYSVSREKKESFPLTVTSAQKNPTAFYLCASSPRQNEKLFFGSGTQLSVL.

The V call is TRBV14, the J call TRBJ2-7; a weak D match, TRBD1 (5 bases). V lost 1 base, J lost 1 base, and 20 bases lay in between. Germline V gene lookup returns CDR1 SGHDN and CDR2 FVKESK. The CDR3 contains 18 residues. The CDR3 DNA follows: TGTGCCAGCAGCCAAGGATTTACGGGCAGGGTATATTCCTACGAGCAGTACTTC. Its translation: CASSQGFTGRVYSYEQYF.

This sequence joins TRBV28 and TRBJ2-1; tentative D call: TRBD2 (5 bases). The germline gives CDR1 MDHEN, CDR2 SYDVKM. The CDR3 length is 13 residues. V was cut by 3 bases and J by 8 bases, with 11 bases left in between. The DNA for the CDR3 is TGTGCCAGCAGTTTTACTAGTACCCATGAGCAGTTCTTC. Its translation is CASSFTSTHEQFF.

V gene TRBV29-1 combines with J gene TRBJ2-1, with TRBD2 identical over 9 bases. This CDR3 is built from 14 residues. The V and J ends lost 0 bases and 9 bases, in that order; junction bases with no gene match: 6. Germline V lookup: CDR1 SQVTM, CDR2 ANQGSEA. Written as DNA, the CDR3 is TGCAGCGTTGAAGAGGTAGCGGGAGTGGGTGAGCAGTTCTTC. It translates to CSVEEVAGVGEQFF.

The chain couples TRBV28 to TRBJ2-3, with TRBD1 matching 9 bases. After removal of 5 bases from V and 3 bases from J, the junction contained 9 bases not matched to a gene. CDR3 length: 16 amino acids. Per germline, CDR1 MDHEN and CDR2 SYDVKM. The DNA of the CDR3 is TGTGCCAGCAGTCTCACTCCGGGACAGGGAACAGATACGCAGTATTTT. It translates to CASSLTPGQGTDTQYF.

This chain uses TRBV7-8 with TRBJ1-1; the match to TRBD1 covers 7 bases. Per germline, CDR1 SGHVS and CDR2 FQNEAQ. The CDR3 runs 13 residues. Unmatched junction bases numbered 3, after V lost 4 bases and J lost 4 bases. The DNA for the CDR3 is TGTGCCAGCAGCTCCGGGACAGCCACTGAAGCTTTCTTT. Protein: CASSSGTATEAFF.

The chain joins TRBV30 to TRBJ2-7, with D perhaps TRBD1 (5 bases). CDR3 size: 13 residues. The V gene's germline CDR1 is GTSNPN and CDR2 SVGIG (reference sequence). Deletions cut 4 bases from V and 7 bases from J, with 17 bases between. CDR3 nucleotide sequence: TGTGCCTGGACCCATGGTCAGGGTGGAGAGCAGTACTTC. Residues: CAWTHGQGGEQYF.